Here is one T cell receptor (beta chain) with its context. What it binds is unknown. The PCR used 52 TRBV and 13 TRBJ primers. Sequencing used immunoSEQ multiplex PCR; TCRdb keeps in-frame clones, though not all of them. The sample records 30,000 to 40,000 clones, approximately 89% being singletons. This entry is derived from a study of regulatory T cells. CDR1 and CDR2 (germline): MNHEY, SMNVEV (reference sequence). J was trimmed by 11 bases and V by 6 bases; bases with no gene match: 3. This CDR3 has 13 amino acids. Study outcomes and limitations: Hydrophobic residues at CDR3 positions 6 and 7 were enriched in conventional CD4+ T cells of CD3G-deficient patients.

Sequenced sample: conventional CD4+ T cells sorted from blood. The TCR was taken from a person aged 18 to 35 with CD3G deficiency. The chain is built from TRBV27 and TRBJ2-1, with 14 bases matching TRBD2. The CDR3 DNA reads TGTGCCAGCAGAAGACTAGCGGGGGGGCAGCAGTTCTTC. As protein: CASRRLAGGQQFF.